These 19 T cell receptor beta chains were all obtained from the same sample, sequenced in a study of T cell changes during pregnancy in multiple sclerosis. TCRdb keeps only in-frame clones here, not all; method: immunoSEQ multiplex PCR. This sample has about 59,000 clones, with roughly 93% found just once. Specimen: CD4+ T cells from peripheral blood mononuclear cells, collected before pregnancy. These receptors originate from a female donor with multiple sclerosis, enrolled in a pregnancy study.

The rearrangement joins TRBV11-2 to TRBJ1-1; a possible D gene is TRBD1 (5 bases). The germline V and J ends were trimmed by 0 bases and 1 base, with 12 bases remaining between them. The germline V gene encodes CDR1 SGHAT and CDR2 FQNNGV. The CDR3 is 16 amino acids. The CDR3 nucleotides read TGTGCCAGCAGCTTAGAGGCGGGACGGCCGAACACTGAAGCTTTCTTT. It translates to CASSLEAGRPNTEAFF.

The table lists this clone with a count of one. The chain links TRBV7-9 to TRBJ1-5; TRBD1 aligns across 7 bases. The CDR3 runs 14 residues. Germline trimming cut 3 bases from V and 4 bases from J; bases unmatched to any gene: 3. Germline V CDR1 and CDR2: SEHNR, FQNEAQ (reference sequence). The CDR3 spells CASSFAGGNQPQHF. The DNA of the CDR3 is TGTGCCAGCAGCTTCGCAGGGGGTAATCAGCCCCAGCATTTT. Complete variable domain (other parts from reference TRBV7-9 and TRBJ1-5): DTGVSQNPRHKITKRGQNVTFRCDPISEHNRLYWYRQTLGQGPEFLTYFQNEAQLEKSRLLSDRFSAERPKGSFSTLEIQRTEQGDSAMYLCASSFAGGNQPQHFGDGTRLSIL.

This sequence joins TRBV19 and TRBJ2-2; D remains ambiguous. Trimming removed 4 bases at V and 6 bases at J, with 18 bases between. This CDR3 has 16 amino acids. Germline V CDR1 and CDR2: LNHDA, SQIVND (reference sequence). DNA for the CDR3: TGTGCCAGTAGTACGCACGGGTTTTATAAAGCCGGGGAGCTGTTTTTT. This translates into CASSTHGFYKAGELFF.

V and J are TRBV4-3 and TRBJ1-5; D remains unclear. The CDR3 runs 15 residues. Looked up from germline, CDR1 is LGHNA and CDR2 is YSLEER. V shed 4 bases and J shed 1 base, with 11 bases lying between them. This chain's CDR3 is CASSPGILSNQPQHF. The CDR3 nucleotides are TGCGCCAGCAGCCCGGGGATATTAAGCAATCAGCCCCAGCATTTT.

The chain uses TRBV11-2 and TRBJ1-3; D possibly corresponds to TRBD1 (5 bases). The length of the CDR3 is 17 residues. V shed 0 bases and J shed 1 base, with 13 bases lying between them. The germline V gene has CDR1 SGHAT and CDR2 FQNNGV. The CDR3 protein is CASSLDWQGPSGNTIYF. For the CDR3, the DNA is TGTGCCAGCAGCTTAGATTGGCAGGGCCCTTCTGGAAACACCATATATTTT.

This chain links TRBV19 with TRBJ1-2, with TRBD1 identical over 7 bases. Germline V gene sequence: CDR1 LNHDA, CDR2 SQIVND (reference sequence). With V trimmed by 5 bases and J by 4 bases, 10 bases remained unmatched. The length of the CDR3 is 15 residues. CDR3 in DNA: TGTGCCAGTAGTGACCCCGGACAGGTGGTCTATGGCTACACCTTC. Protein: CASSDPGQVVYGYTF.

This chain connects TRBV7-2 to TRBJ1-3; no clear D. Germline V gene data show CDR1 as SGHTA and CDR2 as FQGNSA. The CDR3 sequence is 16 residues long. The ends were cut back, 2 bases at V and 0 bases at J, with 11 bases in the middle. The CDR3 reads CASSLTAGSSGNTIYF. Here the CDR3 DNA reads TGTGCCAGCAGCTTAACAGCCGGAAGCTCTGGAAACACCATATATTTT.

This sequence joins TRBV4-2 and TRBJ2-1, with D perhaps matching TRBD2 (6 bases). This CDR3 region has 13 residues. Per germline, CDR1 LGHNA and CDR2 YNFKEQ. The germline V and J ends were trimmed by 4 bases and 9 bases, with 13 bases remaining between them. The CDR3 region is CASSPPSDGEQFF. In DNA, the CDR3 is TGTGCCAGCAGCCCCCCTAGCGACGGTGAGCAGTTCTTC.

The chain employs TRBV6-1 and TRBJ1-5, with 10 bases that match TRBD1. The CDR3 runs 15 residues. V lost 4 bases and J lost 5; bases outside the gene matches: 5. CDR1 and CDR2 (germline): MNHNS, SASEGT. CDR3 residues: CASSGGGTGDQPQHF. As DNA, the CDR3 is TGTGCCAGCAGTGGGGGGGGGACAGGGGATCAGCCCCAGCATTTT.

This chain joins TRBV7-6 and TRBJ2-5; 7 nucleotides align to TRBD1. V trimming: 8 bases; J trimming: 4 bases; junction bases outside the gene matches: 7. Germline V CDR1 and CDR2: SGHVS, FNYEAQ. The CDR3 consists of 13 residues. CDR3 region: CASGNRGGETQYF. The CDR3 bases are TGTGCCAGCGGCAACAGGGGCGGAGAGACCCAGTACTTC.

DNA of the CDR3: TGTGCCAGCAGCTTAGTCGGCACAGATACGCAGTATTTT. Translating gives CASSLVGTDTQYF. The chain combines TRBV7-3 with TRBJ2-3; no clear D. CDR1 is SGHTA and CDR2 is FQGTGA in the germline V gene. This CDR3 has 13 amino acids. Trimming left V 2 bases short and J 1 base short, with 4 bases between.

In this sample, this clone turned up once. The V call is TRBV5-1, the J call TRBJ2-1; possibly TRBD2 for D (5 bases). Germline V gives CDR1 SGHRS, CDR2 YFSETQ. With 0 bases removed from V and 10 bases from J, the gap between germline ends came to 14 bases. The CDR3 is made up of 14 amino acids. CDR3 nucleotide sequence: TGCGCCAGCAGCTTGGATGGCGGGTCGGGCGAGCAGTTCTTC. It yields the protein CASSLDGGSGEQFF.

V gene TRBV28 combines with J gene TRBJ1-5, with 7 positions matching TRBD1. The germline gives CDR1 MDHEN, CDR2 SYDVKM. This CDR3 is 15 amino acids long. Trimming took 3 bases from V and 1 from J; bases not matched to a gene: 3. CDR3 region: CASSFAGGSNQPQHF. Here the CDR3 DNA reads TGTGCCAGCAGTTTCGCAGGGGGAAGCAATCAGCCCCAGCATTTT.

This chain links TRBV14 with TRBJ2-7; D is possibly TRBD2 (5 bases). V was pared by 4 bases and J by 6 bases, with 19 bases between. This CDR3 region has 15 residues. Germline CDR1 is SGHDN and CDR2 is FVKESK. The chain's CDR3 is CASSPTMKFRGEQYF. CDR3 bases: TGTGCCAGCAGCCCGACTATGAAATTTAGAGGCGAGCAGTACTTC.

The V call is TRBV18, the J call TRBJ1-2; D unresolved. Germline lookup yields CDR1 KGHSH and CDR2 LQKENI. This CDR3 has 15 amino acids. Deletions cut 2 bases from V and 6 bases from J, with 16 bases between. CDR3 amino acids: CASSPYLQEVNGYTF. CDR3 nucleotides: TGTGCCAGCTCACCATATCTTCAGGAGGTCAATGGCTACACCTTC.

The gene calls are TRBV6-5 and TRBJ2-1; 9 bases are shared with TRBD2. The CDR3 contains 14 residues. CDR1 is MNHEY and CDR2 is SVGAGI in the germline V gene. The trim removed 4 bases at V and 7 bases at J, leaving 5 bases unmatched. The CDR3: CASSSSGKDNEQFF. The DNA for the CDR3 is TGTGCCAGCAGTTCTAGCGGGAAGGATAATGAGCAGTTCTTC.

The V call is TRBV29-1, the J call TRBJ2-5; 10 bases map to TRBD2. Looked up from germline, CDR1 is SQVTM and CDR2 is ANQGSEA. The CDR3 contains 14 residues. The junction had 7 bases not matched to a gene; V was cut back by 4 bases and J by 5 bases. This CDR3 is CSVALAGVGETQYF. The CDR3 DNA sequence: TGCAGCGTTGCTCTAGCGGGAGTCGGGGAGACCCAGTACTTC. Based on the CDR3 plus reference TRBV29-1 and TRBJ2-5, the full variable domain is SAVISQKPSRDICQRGTSLTIQCQVDSQVTMMFWYRQQPGQSLTLIATANQGSEATYESGFVIDKFPISRPNLTFSTLTVSNMSPEDSSIYLCSVALAGVGETQYFGPGTRLLVL.

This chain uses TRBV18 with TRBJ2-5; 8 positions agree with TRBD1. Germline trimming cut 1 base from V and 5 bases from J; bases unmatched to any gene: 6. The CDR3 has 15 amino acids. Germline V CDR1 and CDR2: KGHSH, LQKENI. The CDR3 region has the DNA TGTGCCAGCTCACCACTTTCGGACAGGGTGGAGACCCAGTACTTC. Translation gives CASSPLSDRVETQYF.

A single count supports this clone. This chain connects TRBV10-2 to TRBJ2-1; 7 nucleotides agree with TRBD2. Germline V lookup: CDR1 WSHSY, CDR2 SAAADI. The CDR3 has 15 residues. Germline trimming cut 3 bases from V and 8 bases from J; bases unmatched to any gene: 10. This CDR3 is CASSDGSSGFDEQFF. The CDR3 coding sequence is TGCGCCAGCAGTGATGGGTCTAGCGGTTTCGATGAGCAGTTCTTC.